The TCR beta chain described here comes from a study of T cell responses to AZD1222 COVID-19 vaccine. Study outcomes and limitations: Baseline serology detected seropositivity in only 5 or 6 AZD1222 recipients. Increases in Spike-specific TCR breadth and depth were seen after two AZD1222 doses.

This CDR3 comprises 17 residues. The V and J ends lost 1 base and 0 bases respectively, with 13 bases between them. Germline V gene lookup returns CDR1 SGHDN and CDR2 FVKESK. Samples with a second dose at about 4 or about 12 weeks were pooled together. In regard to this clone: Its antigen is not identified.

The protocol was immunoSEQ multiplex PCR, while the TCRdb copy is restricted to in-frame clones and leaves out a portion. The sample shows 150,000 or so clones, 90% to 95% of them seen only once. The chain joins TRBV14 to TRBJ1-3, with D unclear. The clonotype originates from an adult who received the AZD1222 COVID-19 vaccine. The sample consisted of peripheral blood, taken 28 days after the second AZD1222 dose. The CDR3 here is CASSQVDTRLSGNTIYF. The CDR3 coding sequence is TGTGCCAGCAGCCAAGTTGATACGAGACTCTCTGGAAACACCATATATTTT.